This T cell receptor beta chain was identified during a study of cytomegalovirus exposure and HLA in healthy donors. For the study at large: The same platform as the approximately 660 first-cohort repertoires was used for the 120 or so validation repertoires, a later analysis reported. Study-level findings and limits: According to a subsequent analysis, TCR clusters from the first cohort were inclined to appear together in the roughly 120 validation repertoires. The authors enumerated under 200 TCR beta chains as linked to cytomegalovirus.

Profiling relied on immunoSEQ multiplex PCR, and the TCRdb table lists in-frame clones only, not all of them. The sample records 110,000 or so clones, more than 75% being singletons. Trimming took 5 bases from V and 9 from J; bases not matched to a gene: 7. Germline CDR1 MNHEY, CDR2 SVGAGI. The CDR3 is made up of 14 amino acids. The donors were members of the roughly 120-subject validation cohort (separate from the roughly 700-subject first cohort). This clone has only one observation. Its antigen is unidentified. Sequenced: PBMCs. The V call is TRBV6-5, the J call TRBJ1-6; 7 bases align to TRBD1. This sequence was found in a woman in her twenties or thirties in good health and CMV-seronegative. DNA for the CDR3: TGTGCCAGCAGTGCAGACAGGGAGAGTTCACCCCTCCACTTT. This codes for CASSADRESSPLHF.